This TCR beta chain was captured in a study of T cells in Graves' hyperthyroidism and ophthalmopathy. Amplified TCR beta CDR3 regions derived from RNA transcripts. Carried out on the TCR CDR3, a first-round RT-PCR used the HTBI primer set. TCRdb independently ran MiXCR on the multiplex PCR reads; one entry per CDR3 protein. The sample shows some 510,000 distinct CDR3 sequences, less than 25% of them seen only once. The CDR3 consists of 14 residues. Trimming pared 7 bases from V and 8 bases from J, leaving 20 bases between. Germline CDR1 and CDR2: MDHEN and SYDVKM. Study results and caveats: In the analysis, a 13 V-J model separated ophthalmopathy from stable hyperthyroidism. Researchers found most expanded thyroid clonotypes above 0.001 in blood as well.

This clonotype was seen many times. Antigen unknown. The sequence derives from a man between 18 and 35 years old with Graves' hyperthyroidism. This chain uses TRBV28 with TRBJ1-2; possibly TRBD1 for D (5 bases). The sequenced sample was blood. The DNA of the CDR3 is TGTGCCAGCATTCCATGGGCGGAGGGGTCGGGCTACACCTTC. This sequence encodes CASIPWAEGSGYTF.